The 18 T cell receptor beta chains presented below share a single source sample, sequenced in a study of T cell responses to AZD1222 COVID-19 vaccine. Sequencing used immunoSEQ multiplex PCR; TCRdb keeps in-frame clones, though not all of them. This sample yields over 150,000 clones, of which approximately 90% are seen a single time; around 3.5% belongs to the top ten. Material: peripheral blood, obtained 28 days after the second AZD1222 dose. All receptors derive from an adult who received the AZD1222 COVID-19 vaccine.

V usage is TRBV5-1 and J usage is TRBJ2-7; 8 nucleotides match TRBD1. The CDR3 totals 16 residues. With 5 bases clipped from V and 7 bases from J, the junction kept 17 bases outside the gene matches. The germline V gene encodes CDR1 SGHRS and CDR2 YFSETQ. As DNA, the CDR3 is TGCGCCAGCAGTTCCACCGACGGGCAGGGGGCGCGAGAGCAGTACTTC. Encoded protein: CASSSTDGQGAREQYF.

The chain links TRBV4-1 to TRBJ2-1, with unresolved D. Germline CDR1 and CDR2: MGHRA and YSYEKL. The germline V and J ends were trimmed by 3 bases and 6 bases, with 0 bases remaining between them. The CDR3 totals 10 residues. DNA for the CDR3: TGCGCCAGCAGCCACAATGAGCAGTTCTTC. The encoded protein is CASSHNEQFF.

The chain uses TRBV18 and TRBJ2-2, with 12 bases that match TRBD2. CDR3 length equals 18 residues. The J segment lost 6 bases and the V segment lost 0 bases, leaving 8 bases of the junction unmatched. CDR1 KGHSH and CDR2 LQKENI come from the germline V gene. For the CDR3, the DNA is TGTGCCAGCTCACCACCGATCCCGACTAGCGGGAGATCCGGGGAGCTGTTTTTT. Protein: CASSPPIPTSGRSGELFF.

V and J are TRBV7-9 and TRBJ1-2, with D possibly being TRBD1 (6 bases). Germline lookup yields CDR1 SEHNR and CDR2 FQNEAQ (reference sequence). This CDR3 spans 14 amino acids. V dropped 4 bases and J dropped 7 bases, with 16 bases sitting between them. The CDR3 coding sequence is TGTGCCAGCAGCTCCGGGGACAAAGCAGGTGGCTACACCTTC. Translated: CASSSGDKAGGYTF.

The rearrangement uses TRBV7-2 and TRBJ2-5; D remains unclear. Per the germline V gene, CDR1 is SGHTA and CDR2 is FQGNSA. V dropped 4 bases and J dropped 4 bases, with 19 bases sitting between them. The CDR3 sequence is 16 residues long. The CDR3 bases are TGTGCCAGCAGCTCCCCGGTAGAGACCCCGATAGAGACCCAGTACTTC. It specifies CASSSPVETPIETQYF.

The V call is TRBV12-3 or TRBV12-4, the J call TRBJ1-2, with D unclear. Trimming shortened V by 1 base and J by 4 bases, and 7 bases separated the two germline ends. This CDR3 spans 13 amino acids. The CDR3 sequence is CASSLGLPYGYTF. The DNA of the CDR3 is TGTGCCAGCAGTTTAGGACTACCCTATGGCTACACCTTC.

The chain is built from TRBV6-5 and TRBJ2-3; possibly TRBD1 for D (6 bases). Germline V gene data show CDR1 as MNHEY and CDR2 as SVGAGI. This CDR3 region has 15 residues. V lost 6 bases and J 4 bases, leaving 17 bases between the germline ends. This CDR3 is CASRGFDRPSDTQYF. CDR3 coding DNA: TGTGCCAGCAGGGGGTTCGACAGGCCCTCAGATACGCAGTATTTT.

The chain has TRBV6-5 and TRBJ2-6; TRBD2 is a possible D gene (6 bases). Trimming shortened V by 2 bases and J by 3 bases, and 8 bases separated the two germline ends. Germline-derived CDR1 and CDR2 are MNHEY and SVGAGI. The CDR3 spans 15 residues. The CDR3 sequence is CASSYTGVGANVLTF. The CDR3 DNA is TGTGCCAGCAGTTACACGGGAGTTGGGGCCAACGTCCTGACTTTC.

The chain couples TRBV5-4 to TRBJ2-3; 7 nucleotides match TRBD2. Trimming cost V 6 bases and J 5 bases; bases outside gene matches: 15. CDR3 size: 16 residues. Germline lookup yields CDR1 SGHNT and CDR2 YYREEE (reference sequence). The CDR3 spells CASTSPRAGAGDTQYF. CDR3 DNA: TGTGCCAGCACTTCCCCGAGGGCGGGAGCAGGAGATACGCAGTATTTT.

The V gene is TRBV28, the J gene TRBJ2-2, with D uncertain. Per the germline V gene, CDR1 is MDHEN and CDR2 is SYDVKM. The CDR3 is 15 residues long. V shed 3 bases and J shed 2 bases, with 10 bases lying between them. CDR3 loop: CASSLVSLNTGELFF. The CDR3 DNA is TGTGCCAGCAGTTTGGTCTCGCTAAACACCGGGGAGCTGTTTTTT.

The chain uses TRBV5-1 and TRBJ2-1; D remains ambiguous. Trimming removed 3 bases from V and 7 bases from J, with 17 bases in between. CDR1 SGHRS and CDR2 YFSETQ come from the germline V gene. The CDR3 totals 15 residues. Here the CDR3 reads CASSWAWGRINEQFF. The DNA for the CDR3 is TGCGCCAGCAGCTGGGCTTGGGGTAGGATTAATGAGCAGTTCTTC.

The chain links TRBV11-1 to TRBJ2-1, with D perhaps assigned TRBD1 or TRBD2 (5 bases each). V lost 4 bases and J lost 2, with 15 bases in between. The CDR3 sequence is 16 residues long. Germline V gene data show CDR1 as SGHAT and CDR2 as FQDESV (reference sequence). This CDR3 is CASSYNPGTPYNEQFF. CDR3 coding DNA: TGTGCCAGCAGCTACAATCCCGGGACGCCCTACAATGAGCAGTTCTTC.

The gene calls are TRBV5-1 and TRBJ1-2; 12 bases are shared with TRBD1. Germline V gene data show CDR1 as SGHRS and CDR2 as YFSETQ. The CDR3 is made up of 15 amino acids. The V and J ends lost 0 bases and 8 bases, in that order; junction bases with no gene match: 5. CDR3 DNA: TGCGCCAGCAGCTTGGAGGGGACAGGGGGCGAAGGCTACACCTTC. Protein: CASSLEGTGGEGYTF.

The chain couples TRBV2 to TRBJ2-7; maybe TRBD1 (5 bases). This CDR3 has 12 residues. V lost 4 bases and J lost 4, with 8 bases in between. Germline V gene lookup returns CDR1 SNHLY and CDR2 FYNNEI. This CDR3 is CASSGNRYEQYF. For the CDR3, the DNA is TGTGCCAGCAGTGGGAACAGGTACGAGCAGTACTTC.

V and J are TRBV5-1 and TRBJ2-3; D gene uncertain. The ends were cut back, 2 bases at V and 2 bases at J, with 12 bases in the middle. CDR1 and CDR2 from the germline V gene are SGHRS and YFSETQ. The CDR3 totals 15 residues. The CDR3 is CASSFAGPNTDTQYF. In nucleotides, the CDR3 is TGCGCCAGCAGCTTTGCCGGGCCCAACACAGATACGCAGTATTTT.

The chain employs TRBV5-5 and TRBJ2-3; 7 nucleotides agree with TRBD2. The length of the CDR3 is 16 residues. Germline V lookup: CDR1 SGHKS, CDR2 YYEKEE (reference sequence). V gave up 2 bases and J gave up 2 bases; unmatched junction bases: 8. The CDR3 loop is CASSFVMGGVTDTQYF. The CDR3 DNA sequence: TGTGCCAGCAGCTTCGTGATGGGAGGGGTCACAGATACGCAGTATTTT.

V usage is TRBV19 and J usage is TRBJ1-1, with unresolved D. Trimming cost V 9 bases and J 1 base, with 9 bases left between them. The germline CDR1 and CDR2 sequences are LNHDA and SQIVND (reference sequence). CDR3 length: 12 residues. DNA of the CDR3: TGTGCCAGCACTGACCGGAACACTGAAGCTTTCTTT. Translating it yields CASTDRNTEAFF.

The chain is built from TRBV7-3 and TRBJ1-1, with D possibly being TRBD1 (6 bases). The CDR3 totals 15 residues. Trimming shortened V by 2 bases and J by 0 bases, and 10 bases separated the two germline ends. Germline loops: CDR1 SGHTA, CDR2 FQGTGA. The CDR3, as DNA: TGTGCCAGCAGCTTAGGGGGGGCGTTGAACACTGAAGCTTTCTTT. Its protein is CASSLGGALNTEAFF.